Following are 18 T cell receptor beta chains from one sample sequenced in a study of regulatory T cells in long-lasting Graves disease. Arm-PCR of CDR3 regions and iRepertoire HTBI primers were the basis on which TCR beta libraries were built. TCRdb redid the calling of the multiplex PCR reads with MiXCR, one entry per CDR3 protein. The table includes hundreds of thousands of distinct CDR3 sequences, roughly a sixth detected once. Noted time point: newly diagnosed GD, antithyroid drugs for less than 3 months. The TCR library was made from RNA extracted from PBMCs. The data were also submitted as part of a second study, on T cells in Graves' hyperthyroidism and ophthalmopathy.

Sequences were derived from peripheral blood mononuclear cells (PBMCs), sampled at new diagnosis, from a patient treated with antithyroid drugs. Every receptor here comes from a man aged 35 to 55 with Graves disease.

There are many counts of this clonotype. This chain links TRBV3-1 with TRBJ2-4, with D possibly TRBD2 on 7 matching bases. The CDR3 is made up of 16 amino acids. Trimming shortened V by 1 base and J by 6 bases, and 16 bases separated the two germline ends. CDR1 LGHDT and CDR2 YNNKEL come from the germline V gene (reference sequence). The CDR3 region is CASSQAWGGPGNIQYF. CDR3 sequence (DNA): TGTGCCAGCAGCCAAGCATGGGGGGGCCCAGGAAACATTCAGTACTTC.

J is TRBJ1-3 and V is TRBV7-8; 9 nucleotides align to TRBD1. The trim removed 1 base at V and 9 bases at J, leaving 10 bases unmatched. Looked up from germline, CDR1 is SGHVS and CDR2 is FQNEAQ. The CDR3 consists of 16 residues. CDR3: CASSLVQGAAPRTIYF. CDR3 in DNA: TGTGCCAGCAGCTTAGTACAGGGGGCCGCACCGCGCACCATATATTTT.

This clonotype has only a few counts. The CDR3: CASSATSGEWETQYF. The CDR3 bases are TGTGCCAGCAGCGCCACTAGCGGGGAGTGGGAGACCCAGTACTTC. The V and J genes are TRBV9 and TRBJ2-5; TRBD2 aligns across 10 bases. CDR1 is SGDLS and CDR2 is YYNGEE in the germline V gene. Trimming at V came to 3 bases and at J to 5 bases, leaving 7 bases not matched to a gene. The CDR3 has 15 residues.

The table lists this clonotype with many counts. The CDR3 DNA follows: TGCGCCAGCAGCGGAGGCGGGGATAGGTACACTGAAGCTTTCTTT. As protein: CASSGGGDRYTEAFF. The chain couples TRBV5-1 to TRBJ1-1; D is ambiguous. The CDR3 sequence is 15 residues long. The germline V gene has CDR1 SGHRS and CDR2 YFSETQ. The ends were cut back, 4 bases at V and 3 bases at J, with 16 bases in the middle.

Many counts were recorded for this clonotype. The J gene is TRBJ2-3, the V gene TRBV7-9; unclear D gene. The CDR3 loop spans 12 amino acids. CDR1 and CDR2 (germline): SEHNR, FQNEAQ (reference sequence). The ends were cut back, 1 base at V and 8 bases at J, with 7 bases in the middle. In DNA form, the CDR3 reads TGTGCCAGCAGCTTAGTGTTCGCTACGCAGTATTTT. Translating gives CASSLVFATQYF.

This clonotype was detected many times. The chain couples TRBV5-6 to TRBJ2-7; D remains unclear. Germline-derived CDR1 and CDR2 are SGHDT and YYEEEE. The CDR3 contains 12 residues. The V and J ends lost 0 bases and 6 bases respectively, with 7 bases between them. CDR3 bases: TGTGCCAGCAGCTTGGTGGGAAGCGAGCAGTACTTC. Protein sequence: CASSLVGSEQYF.

This clonotype was found a few times. The chain couples TRBV28 to TRBJ1-6; D unresolved. V was clipped by 8 bases and J by 10 bases, with 21 bases between them. Germline assignment: CDR1 MDHEN and CDR2 SYDVKM. This CDR3 spans 15 amino acids. This CDR3 reads CASLVGGETGSPLHF. CDR3 nucleotides: TGTGCCAGCCTTGTGGGTGGGGAAACTGGATCACCCCTCCACTTT.

There are many counts of this clonotype. The genes are TRBV6-1 and TRBJ2-7; 8 positions match TRBD2. This CDR3 region has 15 residues. The V and J ends lost 6 bases and 3 bases, in that order; junction bases with no gene match: 10. Germline V gene lookup returns CDR1 MNHNS and CDR2 SASEGT. The CDR3 loop reads CASRTRLAGHYEQYF. CDR3 DNA sequence: TGTGCCAGCAGGACACGGCTAGCGGGCCACTACGAGCAGTACTTC.

Concerning this clonotype itself: A read error may be the cause here, since a much bigger clone is one base away. V gene TRBV28 combines with J gene TRBJ2-7; D gene uncertain. V gave up 10 bases and J gave up 6 bases, with 19 bases separating them. CDR1 MDHEN and CDR2 SYDVKM come from the germline V gene. The CDR3 sequence is 13 residues long. The CDR3 loop is CAIQSPVVVEQYF. The CDR3 region has the DNA TGTGCCATCCAATCCCCCGTCGTCGTCGAGCAGTACTTC. The full variable domain, in which reference TRBV28 and TRBJ2-7 provide the parts outside the CDR3, is DVKVTQSSRYLVKRTGEKVFLECVQDMDHENMFWYRQDPGLGLRLIYFSYDVKMKEKGDIPEGYSVSREKKERFSLILESASTNQTSMYLCAIQSPVVVEQYFGPGTRLTVT.

This clonotype was seen ten or more times. The chain employs TRBV2 and TRBJ1-4, with 8 nucleotides matching TRBD1. The CDR3 runs to 15 residues. Germline assignment: CDR1 SNHLY and CDR2 FYNNEI. V lost 10 bases, J lost 0 bases, and 7 bases stayed unmatched. The CDR3, as DNA: TGTGCCACTCGAGGGACAGGATCAACTAATGAAAAACTGTTTTTT. Translating it yields CATRGTGSTNEKLFF.

This clonotype was recorded at least ten times. The chain links TRBV2 to TRBJ1-1, with no clear D. The length of the CDR3 is 13 residues. V was trimmed by 6 bases and J by 1 base, leaving 9 bases between them. Germline V lookup: CDR1 SNHLY, CDR2 FYNNEI. The CDR3 DNA sequence: TGTGCCAGCAGAGTAACAGAGAACACTGAAGCTTTCTTT. Translating gives CASRVTENTEAFF.

V is TRBV20-1 and J is TRBJ1-1; no reliable D call. CDR3 length: 13 residues. V lost 0 bases, J lost 10 bases, and 15 bases lay in between. Germline V CDR1 and CDR2: DFQATT, SNEGSKA (reference sequence). The DNA of the CDR3 is TGCAGTGCTAGAGAATCACGGGGTTGGGGAGCTTTCTTT. It specifies CSARESRGWGAFF.

Ten or more counts support this clonotype. V is TRBV5-1 and J is TRBJ1-5; 9 bases are a match to TRBD1. This CDR3 is 15 amino acids long. V shed 2 bases, J shed 6 bases, and the junction held 6 bases outside the gene matches. Germline V gene data show CDR1 as SGHRS and CDR2 as YFSETQ. The CDR3 sequence is CASSLGTGPSQPQHF. CDR3 DNA sequence: TGCGCCAGCAGCTTAGGGACAGGGCCGTCTCAGCCCCAGCATTTT.

The table lists this clonotype with many counts. The V call is TRBV29-1, the J call TRBJ2-5; TRBD1 matches at 8 bases. CDR1 and CDR2 (germline): SQVTM, ANQGSEA. The V and J ends lost 7 bases and 5 bases, in that order; junction bases with no gene match: 9. The CDR3 spans 13 residues. CDR3 in DNA: TGCAGCGCCAGGACAGGGCTAATGGAGACCCAGTACTTC. Translation: CSARTGLMETQYF.

This clonotype occurred many times. The J gene is TRBJ2-1, the V gene TRBV20-1; D uncertain. The CDR3 extends over 13 amino acids. V was pared by 2 bases and J by 2 bases, with 7 bases between. Germline V CDR1 and CDR2: DFQATT, SNEGSKA (reference sequence). CDR3 DNA sequence: TGCAGTGCTAGACCCCAGACCTACAATGAGCAGTTCTTC. As protein: CSARPQTYNEQFF.

This clonotype was recorded many times. The genes are TRBV10-3 and TRBJ2-7; TRBD2 agrees at 10 bases. CDR3 length: 14 residues. Germline assignment: CDR1 ENHRY and CDR2 SYGVKD. The trim removed 6 bases at V and 4 bases at J, leaving 6 bases unmatched. The CDR3 loop reads CAIRELAGLYEQYF. The CDR3 nucleotides are TGTGCCATCAGGGAACTAGCGGGGCTGTACGAGCAGTACTTC.

The J gene is TRBJ2-5, the V gene TRBV2; D may be TRBD1 or TRBD2 (5 bases each). In germline, CDR1 is SNHLY, CDR2 FYNNEI. With 4 bases removed from V and 4 bases from J, the gap between germline ends came to 16 bases. The CDR3 is 15 residues long. The DNA for the CDR3 is TGTGCCAGCAGTGGAGCCAGGGACGGGCTAGAGACCCAGTACTTC. Protein product: CASSGARDGLETQYF.

This clonotype was counted ten times or more. J is TRBJ2-5 and V is TRBV6-5; D is possibly TRBD2 (6 bases). Between the trimmed V and J ends, which lost 4 bases and 2 bases, there was a span of 17 bases. The length of the CDR3 is 16 residues. In germline, CDR1 is MNHEY, CDR2 SVGAGI. CDR3 nucleotide sequence: TGTGCCAGCAGTTTCATTCCGGGACTGATACAAGAGACCCAGTACTTC. This encodes CASSFIPGLIQETQYF.